Below, one T cell receptor (beta chain) is given with its context. Using immunoSEQ multiplex PCR, the repertoire was profiled, and TCRdb retains in-frame clones only, with some absent. In the table there are roughly 120,000 clones, 80% to 95% of which are singletons. The sample is drawn from a study of T cell responses to AZD1222 COVID-19 vaccine. V was trimmed by 3 bases and J by 5 bases, leaving 5 bases between them. Germline CDR1 SNHLY, CDR2 FYNNEI. This CDR3 contains 12 residues. The rearrangement uses TRBV2 and TRBJ1-3; D remains ambiguous. The source is an adult who received the AZD1222 COVID-19 vaccine. The sequences come from peripheral blood, collected 28 days after the second AZD1222 dose. The CDR3 loop is CASSDLRNTIYF. CDR3 nucleotide sequence: TGTGCCAGCAGTGATCTCAGAAACACCATATATTTT.